The next 24 T cell receptor beta chains were all read from a single sample in a study of cytomegalovirus exposure and HLA in healthy donors. Use of 60 Vbeta and 13 Jbeta primers characterized the PCR. Assay: immunoSEQ multiplex PCR; the TCRdb copy retains only in-frame clones and omits some. The sample contains about 120,000 clones, around three quarters of which appear only once. The sequenced sample consisted of PBMCs. The receptors originated from a human donor in good health.

V usage is TRBV30 and J usage is TRBJ2-1; D remains ambiguous. The CDR3 has 14 amino acids. The germline V gene has CDR1 GTSNPN and CDR2 SVGIG (reference sequence). V shed 3 bases and J shed 7 bases, with 16 bases lying between them. In nucleotides, the CDR3 is TGTGCCTGGAGCATCAGCATCCCCAGGAATGAGCAGTTCTTC. This translates into CAWSISIPRNEQFF.

This clone appeared a few times. The chain has TRBV6-1 and TRBJ2-7; TRBD1 agrees at 7 bases. V lost 8 bases to trimming and J lost 4 bases; unmatched junction nucleotides: 5. Germline V gives CDR1 MNHNS, CDR2 SASEGT. The CDR3 consists of 12 residues. In nucleotides, the CDR3 is TGTGCCAGCCGGGACAGCGCATACGAGCAGTACTTC. It translates to CASRDSAYEQYF.

The rearrangement uses TRBV6-1 and TRBJ2-2, with D maybe TRBD2 (6 bases). CDR3 length: 15 amino acids. Trimming left V 4 bases short and J 4 bases short, with 13 bases between. Germline V CDR1 and CDR2: MNHNS, SASEGT. CDR3 amino acids: CASSGAGRGTGELFF. The CDR3 region has the DNA TGTGCCAGCAGTGGGGCAGGGCGGGGCACCGGGGAGCTGTTTTTT.

The chain employs TRBV9 and TRBJ2-3; TRBD2 agrees at 8 bases. CDR3 length: 13 residues. Germline CDR1 SGDLS, CDR2 YYNGEE. Trimming at V came to 7 bases and at J to 5 bases, leaving 6 bases not matched to a gene. CDR3 sequence reads: CASAGRAGDTQYF. In nucleotides, the CDR3 is TGTGCCAGCGCCGGGAGGGCGGGAGATACGCAGTATTTT.

The rearrangement uses TRBV4-3 and TRBJ1-6; weak D call: TRBD1 (5 bases). CDR1 is LGHNA, CDR2 YSLEER, per germline. The ends were cut back, 1 base at V and 8 bases at J, with 15 bases in the middle. The CDR3 length is 16 residues. CDR3 coding DNA: TGCGCCAGCAGCCAAGGAACAGGCCCTAGGGATTCACCCCTCCACTTT. It specifies CASSQGTGPRDSPLHF.

This clone came up once. This sequence joins TRBV5-4 and TRBJ2-7, with no clear D. The end of the DNA aligns better with TRBJ2-5, so the J call may be wrong. The CDR3 covers 13 residues. The germline CDR1 and CDR2 sequences are SGHNT and YYREEE (reference sequence). The CDR3 protein is CASSLGGYETQYF. The CDR3 coding sequence is TGTGCCAGCAGCTTAGGCGGCTATGAGACCCAGTACTTC.

This clone occurred a few times. The chain combines TRBV6-5 with TRBJ1-1; 8 positions agree with TRBD1. Trimming took 7 bases from V and 2 from J; bases not matched to a gene: 9. The CDR3 has 15 amino acids. Per the germline V gene, CDR1 is MNHEY and CDR2 is SVGAGI. CDR3 nucleotides: TGTGCCAGCAACCCCAGACAGGGGCGAAACACTGAAGCTTTCTTT. It codes for CASNPRQGRNTEAFF.

This chain connects TRBV6-5 to TRBJ2-7; possible D gene TRBD2, 5 bases. Trimming removed 0 bases from V and 3 bases from J, with 15 bases in between. The CDR3 sequence is 16 residues long. Germline V gene sequence: CDR1 MNHEY, CDR2 SVGAGI. The CDR3 DNA sequence: TGTGCCAGCAGTTACTCGAGCCCCGGGAATAACTACGAGCAGTACTTC. Translating gives CASSYSSPGNNYEQYF.

The chain has TRBV5-6 and TRBJ2-2; TRBD2 matches at 10 bases. The V gene end was trimmed by 4 bases and the J gene end by 5 bases; junction bases not matched to a gene: 8. Germline loops: CDR1 SGHDT, CDR2 YYEEEE. This CDR3 has 16 amino acids. The CDR3 reads CASSIGLAEPTGELFF. The CDR3 nucleotides are TGTGCCAGCAGCATAGGACTAGCGGAACCTACCGGGGAGCTGTTTTTT.

This clone has only one observation. CDR3 in DNA: TGCGCCAGCAGCTTCCGAGATGCGGCGGGAGATACGCAGTATTTT. It specifies CASSFRDAAGDTQYF. This sequence joins TRBV5-1 and TRBJ2-3; weak D call: TRBD2 (5 bases). Germline assignment: CDR1 SGHRS and CDR2 YFSETQ. CDR3 length: 15 residues. V lost 2 bases and J 5 bases, leaving 15 bases between the germline ends.

The chain has TRBV4-1 and TRBJ2-7; TRBD1 is a possible D gene (6 bases). The germline V gene has CDR1 MGHRA and CDR2 YSYEKL. CDR3 length equals 15 residues. V lost 0 bases, J lost 5 bases, and 14 bases lay in between. CDR3 sequence: CASSQERRTGHEQYF. As DNA, the CDR3 is TGCGCCAGCAGCCAAGAAAGAAGAACAGGGCACGAGCAGTACTTC.

This clone turned up a few times. CDR3 sequence: CASSKAAGATLLEQYF. The DNA for the CDR3 is TGTGCCAGCAGCAAAGCAGCGGGGGCCACCCTCTTGGAGCAGTACTTC. The V call is TRBV11-2, the J call TRBJ2-7; 8 positions match TRBD2. The CDR3 spans 16 residues. V dropped 5 bases and J dropped 7; count of bases not matched to a gene: 16. Germline loops: CDR1 SGHAT, CDR2 FQNNGV.

This clone occurred a few times. The rearrangement joins TRBV19 to TRBJ1-2, with D maybe TRBD1 (5 bases). Deletions cut 9 bases from V and 5 bases from J, with 22 bases between. The CDR3 is 15 amino acids. CDR1 and CDR2 from the germline V gene are LNHDA and SQIVND (reference sequence). The CDR3 protein is CASLYGGREGYGYTF. CDR3 DNA sequence: TGTGCCAGCTTGTACGGTGGCAGGGAAGGGTATGGCTACACCTTC.

The genes are TRBV6-6 and TRBJ1-5, with a possible D match to TRBD1 (6 bases). Trimming took off 6 bases at V and 4 bases at J, with 16 bases between the two ends. The germline CDR1 and CDR2 sequences are MNHNY and SVGAGI (reference sequence). This CDR3 has 15 amino acids. CDR3 amino acids: CASSPNRVGNQPQHF. The CDR3 DNA follows: TGTGCCAGCAGCCCTAACAGGGTAGGAAATCAGCCCCAGCATTTT.

The rearrangement joins TRBV6-5 to TRBJ2-1; 11 bases map to TRBD2. The CDR3 is 16 amino acids. The V gene's germline CDR1 is MNHEY and CDR2 SVGAGI. V was pared by 4 bases and J by 7 bases, with 9 bases of the junction left unmatched. The CDR3 is CASSSDSGGAHNEQFF. CDR3 nucleotides: TGTGCCAGCAGTTCCGATAGCGGGGGGGCGCATAATGAGCAGTTCTTC.

This clone was picked up a small number of times. The chain has TRBV7-9 and TRBJ1-1, with TRBD1 identical over 8 bases. The length of the CDR3 is 15 residues. With 7 bases clipped from V and 1 base from J, the junction kept 8 bases outside the gene matches. Looked up from germline, CDR1 is SEHNR and CDR2 is FQNEAQ (reference sequence). CDR3 sequence reads: CASTPPGQENTEAFF. The CDR3 coding sequence is TGTGCCAGCACCCCCCCGGGACAGGAGAACACTGAAGCTTTCTTT. The full variable domain, rest sourced from reference TRBV7-9 and TRBJ1-1, is DTGVSQNPRHKITKRGQNVTFRCDPISEHNRLYWYRQTLGQGPEFLTYFQNEAQLEKSRLLSDRFSAERPKGSFSTLEIQRTEQGDSAMYLCASTPPGQENTEAFFGQGTRLTVV.

This clone was counted a few times. V and J are TRBV11-2 and TRBJ2-3, with 8 positions matching TRBD2. Germline assignment: CDR1 SGHAT and CDR2 FQNNGV. This CDR3 is 14 amino acids long. With V trimmed by 5 bases and J by 5 bases, 6 bases remained unmatched. This chain's CDR3 is CASSPAGGRDTQYF. The CDR3 region has the DNA TGTGCCAGCAGCCCCGCGGGAGGACGAGATACGCAGTATTTT. Supplemented by reference TRBV11-2 and TRBJ2-3, the full variable domain reads EAGVAQSPRYKIIEKRQSVAFWCNPISGHATLYWYQQILGQGPKLLIQFQNNGVVDDSQLPKDRFSAERLKGVDSTLKIQPAKLEDSAVYLCASSPAGGRDTQYFGPGTRLTVL.

This rearrangement joins TRBV28 to TRBJ2-5, with 8 bases matching TRBD1. The tail of the sequence fits TRBJ2-7 better, so the J call may be wrong. Germline V gene lookup returns CDR1 MDHEN and CDR2 SYDVKM. This CDR3 has 15 residues. The CDR3 is CASLSGQGKFNEQYF. In nucleotides, the CDR3 is TGTGCCAGCCTCTCAGGACAGGGCAAATTCAACGAGCAGTACTTC.

This clone was picked up a small number of times. The chain uses TRBV5-4 and TRBJ1-4; D is unclear. Germline V gene data show CDR1 as SGHNT and CDR2 as YYREEE (reference sequence). Deletions cut 0 bases from V and 4 bases from J, with 4 bases between. CDR3 length: 13 residues. Here the CDR3 reads CASSLVGNEKLFF. Written as DNA, the CDR3 is TGTGCCAGCAGCTTGGTCGGTAATGAAAAACTGTTTTTT.

J is TRBJ1-2 and V is TRBV30; D is unresolved. The CDR3 runs 12 residues. V was shortened by 5 bases and J by 0 bases, with 7 bases between the two germline ends. Germline assignment: CDR1 GTSNPN and CDR2 SVGIG (reference sequence). Here the CDR3 DNA reads TGTGCCTGGGCCCAGACTAACTATGGCTACACCTTC. Translated, it gives CAWAQTNYGYTF.

Only a few counts were recorded for this clone. V gene TRBV18 combines with J gene TRBJ2-3; a possible D gene is TRBD1 (6 bases). Trimming took 1 base from V and 2 from J, leaving 13 bases between them. This CDR3 has 16 residues. Per the germline V gene, CDR1 is KGHSH and CDR2 is LQKENI. The CDR3 DNA sequence: TGTGCCAGCTCACCACGTGTGCAGGGGTTCACAGATACGCAGTATTTT. This sequence encodes CASSPRVQGFTDTQYF.

The chain combines TRBV5-5 with TRBJ1-5, with D possibly being TRBD1 (6 bases). The germline V gene encodes CDR1 SGHKS and CDR2 YYEKEE (reference sequence). V was shortened by 4 bases and J by 0 bases, with 17 bases between the two germline ends. CDR3 length equals 17 residues. CDR3 residues: CASSLGHTLPSNQPQHF. DNA for the CDR3: TGTGCCAGCAGCCTGGGACACACTCTCCCTAGCAATCAGCCCCAGCATTTT.

This clone has a handful of counts. The rearrangement joins TRBV6-5 to TRBJ1-6; 7 nucleotides line up with TRBD1. V lost 11 bases and J lost 7; bases outside the gene matches: 5. Germline CDR1 and CDR2: MNHEY and SVGAGI. The CDR3 totals 12 residues. As DNA, the CDR3 is TGTGCCTCCAGGGGGACCAATTCACCCCTCCACTTT. It yields the protein CASRGTNSPLHF.

The chain combines TRBV7-2 with TRBJ2-1; 13 bases fit TRBD2. The junction had 7 bases not matched to a gene; V was cut back by 4 bases and J by 13 bases. CDR3 size: 14 residues. Germline-derived CDR1 and CDR2 are SGHTA and FQGNSA. The CDR3, as DNA: TGTGCCAGCAGCTCTGGACTAGCGGGAGTAGGTCAGTTCTTC. Translation: CASSSGLAGVGQFF.